What follows are 22 T cell receptor beta chains derived from one specimen sequenced in a study of blood T cell repertoires in COVID-19. The assay was immunoSEQ multiplex PCR, and TCRdb's table has in-frame clones only and misses some. The repertoire holds approximately 90,000 clones, with around 90% as singletons. Sequencing was done on a sample of peripheral blood. These receptors originate from a man in his 60s with COVID-19, enrolled during active disease.

The V call is TRBV7-2, the J call TRBJ1-2, with a possible D match to TRBD1 (6 bases). Germline CDR1 SGHTA, CDR2 FQGNSA. V shed 2 bases and J shed 5 bases, with 12 bases lying between them. This CDR3 has 14 residues. This CDR3 reads CASSLSQQGYGYTF. The CDR3 coding sequence is TGTGCCAGCAGCTTATCCCAACAGGGTTATGGCTACACCTTC.

This clone was found once. The chain uses TRBV2 and TRBJ2-2; the match to TRBD2 covers 9 bases. Unmatched junction bases numbered 0, after V lost 4 bases and J lost 3 bases. CDR1 is SNHLY, CDR2 FYNNEI, per germline. The CDR3 has 14 residues. The CDR3 DNA sequence: TGTGCCAGCAGTGTAGCGGGAGACACCGGGGAGCTGTTTTTT. Its translation: CASSVAGDTGELFF. The complete variable domain, with remaining parts taken from reference TRBV2 and TRBJ2-2, reads EPEVTQTPSHQVTQMGQEVILRCVPISNHLYFYWYRQILGQKVEFLVSFYNNEISEKSEIFDDQFSVERPDGSNFTLKIRSTKLEDSAMYFCASSVAGDTGELFFGEGSRLTVL.

V gene TRBV29-1 combines with J gene TRBJ2-1, with 11 bases matching TRBD1. Germline CDR1 SQVTM, CDR2 ANQGSEA. Unmatched junction bases numbered 11, after V lost 5 bases and J lost 14 bases. This CDR3 contains 13 residues. This chain's CDR3 is CSVSVGTGGEKFF. CDR3 bases: TGCAGCGTTAGCGTGGGGACAGGGGGAGAAAAGTTCTTC.

V and J are TRBV7-3 and TRBJ2-3; D is undetermined. Germline V gene lookup returns CDR1 SGHTA and CDR2 FQGTGA. The CDR3 is 13 residues long. V lost 2 bases and J 4 bases, leaving 7 bases between the germline ends. For the CDR3, the DNA is TGTGCCAGCAGCTTATTAGCTGCAGATACGCAGTATTTT. This encodes CASSLLAADTQYF.

This clone was detected once. The chain carries TRBV19 and TRBJ1-2; possible D gene TRBD1, 5 bases. CDR1 LNHDA and CDR2 SQIVND come from the germline V gene (reference sequence). The CDR3 has 15 amino acids. V was clipped by 5 bases and J by 2 bases, with 15 bases between them. CDR3 nucleotide sequence: TGTGCCAGTAGTTCATCACGGGGGGGAAACTATGGCTACACCTTC. Protein product: CASSSSRGGNYGYTF.

In regard to this clone: The identical CDR3 is also encoded by other nucleotide sequences in the sample. This chain connects TRBV19 to TRBJ2-7, with D maybe TRBD2 (6 bases). Germline loops: CDR1 LNHDA, CDR2 SQIVND (reference sequence). V lost 1 base and J 6 bases, leaving 7 bases between the germline ends. CDR3 length equals 12 residues. The CDR3 loop is CASSIGGGEQYF. The CDR3 DNA reads as TGTGCCAGTAGTATAGGGGGAGGCGAGCAGTACTTC. Variable domain in full (rest from reference TRBV19 and TRBJ2-7): DGGITQSPKYLFRKEGQNVTLSCEQNLNHDAMYWYRQDPGQGLRLIYYSQIVNDFQKGDIAEGYSVSREKKESFPLTVTSAQKNPTAFYLCASSIGGGEQYFGPGTRLTVT.

The chain joins TRBV30 to TRBJ1-5; D might be TRBD1 (5 bases). In germline, CDR1 is GTSNPN, CDR2 SVGIG (reference sequence). V lost 1 base and J 5 bases, leaving 9 bases between the germline ends. This CDR3 spans 13 amino acids. The CDR3 nucleotides are TGTGCCTGGAGTGCGCAGGGCTATCAGCCCCAGCATTTT. Protein: CAWSAQGYQPQHF.

The chain carries TRBV5-1 and TRBJ2-7; D might be TRBD2 (6 bases). Deletions cut 0 bases from V and 3 bases from J, with 16 bases between. The CDR3 is 16 residues long. Germline V lookup: CDR1 SGHRS, CDR2 YFSETQ. The CDR3 coding sequence is TGCGCCAGCAGCTTGGTAGTCGCTCGGGAGCTCTACGAGCAGTACTTC. Amino acids: CASSLVVARELYEQYF.

The chain has TRBV6-2 or TRBV6-3 and TRBJ2-5, with D possibly TRBD1 on 5 matching bases. V lost 0 bases and J lost 3, with 14 bases in between. Germline V lookup: CDR1 MNHEY, CDR2 SVGEGT. CDR3 length: 16 residues. Here the CDR3 reads CASSYSSSRVKETQYF. CDR3 DNA sequence: TGTGCCAGCAGTTACTCGAGTAGCAGGGTTAAAGAGACCCAGTACTTC.

The chain uses TRBV7-9 and TRBJ2-3; TRBD2 is a possible D gene (6 bases). The length of the CDR3 is 14 residues. The ends were cut back, 5 bases at V and 6 bases at J, with 15 bases in the middle. Per germline, CDR1 SEHNR and CDR2 FQNEAQ (reference sequence). CDR3 amino acids: CASSPKGGLDTQYF. For the CDR3, the DNA is TGTGCCAGCAGCCCCAAGGGAGGCCTCGATACGCAGTATTTT.

The gene calls are TRBV2 and TRBJ1-5; D gene ambiguous. The CDR3 runs 14 residues. Germline values: CDR1 SNHLY, CDR2 FYNNEI. Trimming removed 6 bases from V and 4 bases from J, with 13 bases in between. The CDR3: CASSYESKNQPQHF. CDR3 bases: TGTGCCAGCAGCTACGAAAGTAAAAATCAGCCCCAGCATTTT.

The chain employs TRBV7-8 and TRBJ2-2; D call uncertain. The germline V gene has CDR1 SGHVS and CDR2 FQNEAQ. V lost 1 base and J 5 bases, leaving 17 bases between the germline ends. The CDR3 contains 17 residues. Here the CDR3 reads CASSLVTGPLLTGELFF. The CDR3 region has the DNA TGTGCCAGCAGCTTAGTAACTGGGCCCCTTTTGACCGGGGAGCTGTTTTTT.

This chain uses TRBV4-1 with TRBJ1-2, with D maybe TRBD1 (5 bases). The CDR3 is made up of 14 amino acids. Trimming took 4 bases from V and 6 from J, leaving 15 bases between them. Germline assignment: CDR1 MGHRA and CDR2 YSYEKL. CDR3 nucleotides: TGCGCCAGCAGCCTCCGGAGGGGCAGAGATGGCTACACCTTC. It is translated as CASSLRRGRDGYTF.

The rearrangement links TRBV5-4 to TRBJ1-6, with TRBD1 matching over 8 bases. The germline V gene encodes CDR1 SGHNT and CDR2 YYREEE (reference sequence). The CDR3 spans 17 residues. The V segment lost 2 bases and the J segment 3 bases; nucleotides outside the gene matches: 7. The CDR3 region is CASSFRDRSFYNSPLHF. The CDR3 DNA reads as TGTGCCAGCAGCTTTAGGGACAGGAGTTTCTATAATTCACCCCTCCACTTT.

This clone was detected once. The rearrangement links TRBV4-1 to TRBJ2-4; maybe TRBD1 (6 bases). V gave up 0 bases and J gave up 0 bases, with 15 bases separating them. The CDR3 contains 18 residues. Germline V CDR1 and CDR2: MGHRA, YSYEKL. The CDR3 sequence is CASSQERTVGIAKNIQYF. In DNA form, the CDR3 reads TGCGCCAGCAGCCAAGAAAGGACAGTGGGTATAGCCAAAAACATTCAGTACTTC.

In this sample, this clone turned up a few times. The chain joins TRBV5-4 to TRBJ2-7; TRBD2 aligns across 8 bases. The CDR3 covers 15 residues. Germline V gives CDR1 SGHNT, CDR2 YYREEE (reference sequence). Germline trimming cut 3 bases from V and 2 bases from J; bases unmatched to any gene: 7. The CDR3 coding sequence is TGTGCCAGCAGCTCCCGATCGGGAGGGGCCTACGAGCAGTACTTC. Its protein product is CASSSRSGGAYEQYF.

This rearrangement joins TRBV19 to TRBJ2-7; D is ambiguous. Looked up from germline, CDR1 is LNHDA and CDR2 is SQIVND (reference sequence). Trimming removed 2 bases from V and 0 bases from J, with 8 bases in between. This CDR3 spans 14 amino acids. CDR3 in DNA: TGTGCCAGTAGTATATCCCTTAACTCCTACGAGCAGTACTTC. It codes for CASSISLNSYEQYF.

The count of this clone is one. The genes are TRBV30 and TRBJ1-2, with TRBD1 as a possible D gene (6 bases). This CDR3 region has 10 residues. Germline CDR1 GTSNPN, CDR2 SVGIG (reference sequence). Trimming took 8 bases from V and 6 from J, leaving 10 bases between them. The CDR3 DNA reads as TGTGCCGGACGGACAGATGGCTACACCTTC. This encodes CAGRTDGYTF.

The CDR3 protein is CATGALAGEGGGEQFF. The CDR3 DNA is TGTGCCACCGGGGCCCTAGCGGGAGAAGGAGGTGGTGAGCAGTTCTTC. This chain links TRBV6-4 with TRBJ2-1, with 10 bases identical to TRBD2. The junction had 18 bases not matched to a gene; V was cut back by 10 bases and J by 9 bases. CDR3 length: 16 amino acids. Germline values: CDR1 MRHNA, CDR2 SNTAGT.

The chain has TRBV5-1 and TRBJ1-3, with D perhaps TRBD1 (6 bases). The CDR3 covers 15 residues. Germline V gene lookup returns CDR1 SGHRS and CDR2 YFSETQ. V was clipped by 2 bases and J by 2 bases, with 11 bases between them. CDR3 sequence (DNA): TGCGCCAGCAGCTTAACAGGGTTACCTGGAAACACCATATATTTT. Protein: CASSLTGLPGNTIYF.

The V call is TRBV18, the J call TRBJ2-7; the D is unclear. Germline V gene data show CDR1 as KGHSH and CDR2 as LQKENI. The length of the CDR3 is 14 residues. Trimming pared 0 bases from V and 3 bases from J, leaving 9 bases between. The DNA for the CDR3 is TGTGCCAGCTCACCACCGGTGGGCCTCTACGAGCAGTACTTC. Its translation is CASSPPVGLYEQYF.

The chain has TRBV6-5 and TRBJ2-3; D gene ambiguous. V shed 6 bases and J shed 4 bases, with 14 bases lying between them. The CDR3 is 14 amino acids. Germline CDR1 is MNHEY and CDR2 is SVGAGI. CDR3 region: CASREPTVADTQYF. The CDR3 DNA follows: TGTGCCAGCAGGGAGCCTACGGTGGCAGATACGCAGTATTTT.